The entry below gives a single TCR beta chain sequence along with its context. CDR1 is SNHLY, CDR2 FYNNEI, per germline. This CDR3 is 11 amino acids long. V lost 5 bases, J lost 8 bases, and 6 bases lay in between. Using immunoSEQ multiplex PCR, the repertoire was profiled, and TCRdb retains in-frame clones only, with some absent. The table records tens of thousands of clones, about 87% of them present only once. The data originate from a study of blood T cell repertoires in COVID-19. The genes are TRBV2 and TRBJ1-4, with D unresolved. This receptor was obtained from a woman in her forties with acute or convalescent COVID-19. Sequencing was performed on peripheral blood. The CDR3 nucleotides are TGTGCCAGCAGTCAGTACGAAAAACTGTTTTTT. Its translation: CASSQYEKLFF.